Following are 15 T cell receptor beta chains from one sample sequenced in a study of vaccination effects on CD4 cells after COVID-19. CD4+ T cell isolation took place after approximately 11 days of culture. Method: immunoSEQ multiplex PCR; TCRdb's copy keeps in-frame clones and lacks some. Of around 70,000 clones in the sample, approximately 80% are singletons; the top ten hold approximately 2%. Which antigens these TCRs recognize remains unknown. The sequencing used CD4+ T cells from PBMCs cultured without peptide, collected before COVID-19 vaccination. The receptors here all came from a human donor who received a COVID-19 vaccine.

The CDR3 is CASSPGEQRGQAGELFF. The CDR3 nucleotides are TGTGCCAGCAGCCCCGGGGAGCAGCGGGGACAGGCCGGGGAGCTGTTTTTT. V gene TRBV9 combines with J gene TRBJ2-2; a possible D gene is TRBD1 (8 bases). In germline, CDR1 is SGDLS, CDR2 YYNGEE. The CDR3 totals 17 residues. The germline V and J ends were trimmed by 4 bases and 6 bases, with 22 bases remaining between them.

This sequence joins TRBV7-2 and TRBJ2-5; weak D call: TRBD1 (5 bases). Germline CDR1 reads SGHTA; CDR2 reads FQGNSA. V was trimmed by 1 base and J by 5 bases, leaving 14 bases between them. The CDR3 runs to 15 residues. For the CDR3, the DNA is TGTGCCAGCAGCTTAGATGGGCAGGGTTTCGAGACCCAGTACTTC. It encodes CASSLDGQGFETQYF.

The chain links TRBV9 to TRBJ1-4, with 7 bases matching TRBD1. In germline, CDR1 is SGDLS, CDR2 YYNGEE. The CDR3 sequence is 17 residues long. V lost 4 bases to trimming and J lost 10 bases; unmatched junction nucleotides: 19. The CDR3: CASSPTRGGGVPRKLFF. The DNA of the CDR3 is TGTGCCAGCAGCCCCACCAGGGGGGGCGGCGTTCCCCGAAAACTGTTTTTT. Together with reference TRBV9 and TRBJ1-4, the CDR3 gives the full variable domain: DSGVTQTPKHLITATGQRVTLRCSPRSGDLSVYWYQQSLDQGLQFLIQYYNGEERAKGNILERFSAQQFPDLHSELNLSSLELGDSALYFCASSPTRGGGVPRKLFFGSGTQLSVL.

This CDR3 is CASSLRGLAGVETQYF. Written as DNA, the CDR3 is TGTGCCAGCAGCTTACGGGGTCTAGCGGGGGTAGAGACCCAGTACTTC. V gene TRBV7-2 combines with J gene TRBJ2-5; 10 nucleotides match TRBD2. This CDR3 has 16 amino acids. Germline V gene data show CDR1 as SGHTA and CDR2 as FQGNSA. V gave up 2 bases and J gave up 4 bases; unmatched junction bases: 7.

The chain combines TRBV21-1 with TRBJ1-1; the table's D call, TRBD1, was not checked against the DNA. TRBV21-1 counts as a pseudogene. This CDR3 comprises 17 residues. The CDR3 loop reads CASSTASPQGVNTEAFF. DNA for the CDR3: TGTGCCAGCAGCACCGCCAGCCCACAGGGGGTGAACACTGAAGCTTTCTTT.

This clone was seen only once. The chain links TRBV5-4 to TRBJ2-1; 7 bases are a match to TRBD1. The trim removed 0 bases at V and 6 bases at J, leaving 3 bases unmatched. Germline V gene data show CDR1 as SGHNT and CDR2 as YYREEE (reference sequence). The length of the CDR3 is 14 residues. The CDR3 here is CASSLVAGGNEQFF. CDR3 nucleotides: TGTGCCAGCAGCTTGGTCGCAGGGGGCAATGAGCAGTTCTTC.

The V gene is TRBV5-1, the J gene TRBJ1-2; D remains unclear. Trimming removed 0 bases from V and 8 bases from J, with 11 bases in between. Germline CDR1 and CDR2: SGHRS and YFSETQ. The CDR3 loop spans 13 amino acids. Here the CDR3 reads CASSLEGPRGYTF. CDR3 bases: TGCGCCAGCAGCTTGGAAGGACCTCGGGGCTACACCTTC.

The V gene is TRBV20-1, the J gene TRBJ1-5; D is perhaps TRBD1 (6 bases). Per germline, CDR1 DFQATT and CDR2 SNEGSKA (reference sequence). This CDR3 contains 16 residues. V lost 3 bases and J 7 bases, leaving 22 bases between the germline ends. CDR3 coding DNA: TGCAGTGCTAGTAGTCGCCCCGGACAGCGAGGACAGCCCCAGCATTTT. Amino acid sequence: CSASSRPGQRGQPQHF.

In DNA, the CDR3 is TGTGCCTCCCAGGGGGGCCTGAACACCGGGGAGCTGTTTTTT. This gives the protein CASQGGLNTGELFF. V is TRBV30 and J is TRBJ2-2, with D perhaps matching TRBD1 (7 bases). Germline CDR1 GTSNPN, CDR2 SVGIG (reference sequence). V was trimmed by 7 bases and J by 1 base, leaving 13 bases between them. This CDR3 has 14 amino acids.

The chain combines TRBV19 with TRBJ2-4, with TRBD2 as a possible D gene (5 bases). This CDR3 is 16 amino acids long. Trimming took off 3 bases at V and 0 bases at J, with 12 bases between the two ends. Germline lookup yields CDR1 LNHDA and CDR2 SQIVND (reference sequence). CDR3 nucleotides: TGTGCCAGTAGTATCCATCCGGGGTCAGCCAAAAACATTCAGTACTTC. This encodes CASSIHPGSAKNIQYF.

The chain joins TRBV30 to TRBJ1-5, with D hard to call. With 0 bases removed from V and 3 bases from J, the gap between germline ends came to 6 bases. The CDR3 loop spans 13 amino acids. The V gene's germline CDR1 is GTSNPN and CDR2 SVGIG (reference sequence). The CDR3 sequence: CAWSVGYNQPQHF. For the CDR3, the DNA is TGTGCCTGGAGTGTGGGATACAATCAGCCCCAGCATTTT.

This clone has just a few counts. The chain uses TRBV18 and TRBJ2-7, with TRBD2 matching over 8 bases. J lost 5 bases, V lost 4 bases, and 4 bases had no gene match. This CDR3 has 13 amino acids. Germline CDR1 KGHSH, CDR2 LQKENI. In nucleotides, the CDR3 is TGTGCCAGCTCACGTGCGGGGGGCAACGAGCAGTACGTC. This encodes CASSRAGGNEQYV.

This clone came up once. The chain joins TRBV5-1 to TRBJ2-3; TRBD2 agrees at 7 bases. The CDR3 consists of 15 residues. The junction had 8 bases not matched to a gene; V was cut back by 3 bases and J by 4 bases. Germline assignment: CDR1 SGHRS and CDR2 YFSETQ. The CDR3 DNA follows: TGCGCCAGCAGCTCCACGCGACTAGCCCCAGATACGCAGTATTTT. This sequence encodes CASSSTRLAPDTQYF. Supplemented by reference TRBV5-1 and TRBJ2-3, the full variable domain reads KAGVTQTPRYLIKTRGQQVTLSCSPISGHRSVSWYQQTPGQGLQFLFEYFSETQRNKGNFPGRFSGRQFSNSRSEMNVSTLELGDSALYLCASSSTRLAPDTQYFGPGTRLTVL.

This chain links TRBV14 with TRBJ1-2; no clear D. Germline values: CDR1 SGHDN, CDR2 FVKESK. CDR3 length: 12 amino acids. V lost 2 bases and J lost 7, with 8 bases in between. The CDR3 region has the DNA TGTGCCAGCAGCCAATACCCCGGTGGCTACACCTTC. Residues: CASSQYPGGYTF.

CDR3 nucleotides: TGCGCCAGCAGCTTGGGCGGGACACCTTGGGATGGCTACACCTTC. Its translation is CASSLGGTPWDGYTF. V gene TRBV5-1 combines with J gene TRBJ1-2, with D possibly TRBD1 on 6 matching bases. Germline CDR1 and CDR2: SGHRS and YFSETQ. V shed 0 bases and J shed 6 bases, with 15 bases lying between them. The CDR3 extends over 15 amino acids.